The 13 T cell receptor beta chains reported below all come from one sample, sequenced in a study of T cell responses to AZD1222 COVID-19 vaccine. The repertoire was sequenced with immunoSEQ multiplex PCR; TCRdb's copy has only in-frame clones and lacks some. This table has more than 95,000 clones, roughly 91% appearing once. The source was peripheral blood, collected on day 0 of AZD1222 vaccination. The receptors shown here come from an adult in good health.

This clone was counted a single time. The rearrangement joins TRBV7-2 to TRBJ2-7, with a tentative D call TRBD2 (5 bases). Germline V lookup: CDR1 SGHTA, CDR2 FQGNSA. V gave up 1 base and J gave up 3 bases, with 10 bases separating them. There are 14 residues in the CDR3. Here the CDR3 reads CASSLDPGFYEQYF. The CDR3 DNA reads TGTGCCAGCAGCTTAGATCCGGGGTTCTACGAGCAGTACTTC.

Only a few counts were recorded for this clone. The gene calls are TRBV19 and TRBJ2-1, with D uncertain. Between the trimmed V and J ends, which lost 3 bases and 5 bases, there was a span of 14 bases. This CDR3 is built from 15 residues. Germline loops: CDR1 LNHDA, CDR2 SQIVND (reference sequence). CDR3 nucleotides: TGTGCCAGTAGTATCCTATGGGGTCCCCACAATGAGCAGTTCTTC. As protein: CASSILWGPHNEQFF.

This chain uses TRBV18 with TRBJ2-1, with D perhaps matching TRBD1 (6 bases). This CDR3 is 13 amino acids long. Trimming pared 5 bases from V and 5 bases from J, leaving 10 bases between. CDR1 and CDR2 (germline): KGHSH, LQKENI. CDR3 residues: CASSWTVNNEQFF. For the CDR3, the DNA is TGTGCCAGCTCATGGACAGTTAACAATGAGCAGTTCTTC.

This clone was seen just once. The rearrangement joins TRBV28 to TRBJ1-2; the match to TRBD1 covers 7 bases. Germline loops: CDR1 MDHEN, CDR2 SYDVKM. Trimming at V came to 7 bases and at J to 8 bases, leaving 13 bases not matched to a gene. The CDR3 length is 14 residues. CDR3 bases: TGTGCCAGCATCTGGGGAGGGGGCGAAGAAGGCTACACCTTC. Protein sequence: CASIWGGGEEGYTF.

CDR3 in DNA: TGTGCCAGCAGACTCGAGGACGGCGAGCAGTACTTC. Encoded protein: CASRLEDGEQYF. The chain is built from TRBV12-3 or TRBV12-4 and TRBJ2-7; D unclear. V lost 6 bases and J 6 bases, leaving 12 bases between the germline ends. The CDR3 extends over 12 amino acids.

V usage is TRBV4-3 and J usage is TRBJ2-2; D possibly corresponds to TRBD1 (6 bases). This CDR3 comprises 16 residues. Between the trimmed V and J ends, which lost 4 bases and 5 bases, there was a span of 17 bases. Germline assignment: CDR1 LGHNA and CDR2 YSLEER. CDR3 in amino acids: CASSLEATGATGELFF. The CDR3 region has the DNA TGCGCCAGCAGCCTAGAGGCGACAGGAGCTACCGGGGAGCTGTTTTTT.

This chain uses TRBV30 with TRBJ1-3; 11 bases are a match to TRBD1. The CDR3 contains 16 residues. CDR1 GTSNPN and CDR2 SVGIG come from the germline V gene (reference sequence). The V and J ends lost 5 bases and 0 bases, in that order; junction bases with no gene match: 6. The CDR3 is CAWGGQGVASGNTIYF. CDR3 nucleotides: TGTGCCTGGGGGGGACAGGGGGTTGCCTCTGGAAACACCATATATTTT.

The chain combines TRBV7-2 with TRBJ2-7, with 11 bases that match TRBD2. The V gene's germline CDR1 is SGHTA and CDR2 FQGNSA. V shed 2 bases, J shed 4 bases, and the junction held 16 bases outside the gene matches. The CDR3 covers 19 residues. The CDR3 DNA sequence: TGTGCCAGCAGCTTATTCCCCATGTCTACTAGCGGGAGTTGGTACGAGCAGTACTTC. Protein: CASSLFPMSTSGSWYEQYF. The full variable domain, completed using reference TRBV7-2 and TRBJ2-7, is GAGVSQSPSNKVTEKGKDVELRCDPISGHTALYWYRQSLGQGLEFLIYFQGNSAPDKSGLPSDRFSAERTGGSVSTLTIQRTQQEDSAVYLCASSLFPMSTSGSWYEQYFGPGTRLTVT.

The genes are TRBV18 and TRBJ1-2; D is undetermined. The CDR3 covers 12 residues. Germline V gives CDR1 KGHSH, CDR2 LQKENI. Trimming shortened V by 5 bases and J by 4 bases, and 8 bases separated the two germline ends. The CDR3 region has the DNA TGTGCCAGCTCAGACGGACCCTATGGCTACACCTTC. Encoded protein: CASSDGPYGYTF. Together with reference TRBV18 and TRBJ1-2, the CDR3 gives the full variable domain: NAGVMQNPRHLVRRRGQEARLRCSPMKGHSHVYWYRQLPEEGLKFMVYLQKENIIDESGMPKERFSAEFPKEGPSILRIQQVVRGDSAAYFCASSDGPYGYTFGSGTRLTVV.

The V and J genes are TRBV6-6 and TRBJ2-7; TRBD1 matches at 9 bases. Germline CDR1 and CDR2: MNHNY and SVGAGI (reference sequence). V lost 5 bases and J lost 1; bases outside the gene matches: 12. The CDR3 is made up of 17 amino acids. The DNA of the CDR3 is TGTGCCAGCAGTCCGGACAGGGGTAGGGCGGGATCCTACGAGCAGTACTTC. Translated: CASSPDRGRAGSYEQYF.

The chain couples TRBV2 to TRBJ1-6; no definite D call. From germline, CDR1 is SNHLY and CDR2 FYNNEI. The V end lost 3 bases, the J end lost 7 bases, and 10 bases lay between the germline ends. The CDR3 covers 14 residues. CDR3 in DNA: TGTGCCAGCAGTGACCGACGGTTGAATTCACCCCTCCACTTT. Translated, it gives CASSDRRLNSPLHF. The full variable domain, with the rest looked up from reference TRBV2 and TRBJ1-6, is EPEVTQTPSHQVTQMGQEVILRCVPISNHLYFYWYRQILGQKVEFLVSFYNNEISEKSEIFDDQFSVERPDGSNFTLKIRSTKLEDSAMYFCASSDRRLNSPLHFGNGTRLTVT.

This chain links TRBV4-1 with TRBJ2-2; D is ambiguous. The V end was cut by 4 bases, the J end by 5 bases, with 5 bases between. Germline V gene sequence: CDR1 MGHRA, CDR2 YSYEKL. The CDR3 extends over 12 amino acids. The CDR3, as DNA: TGCGCCAGCAGCCCTCGGACCGGGGAGCTGTTTTTT. The encoded protein is CASSPRTGELFF.

This clone turned up a few times. The chain's CDR3 is CASSWTGYNEKLFF. As DNA, the CDR3 is TGTGCCAGCAGCTGGACAGGGTACAATGAAAAACTGTTTTTT. This chain connects TRBV7-9 to TRBJ1-4, with 8 positions matching TRBD1. Germline V CDR1 and CDR2: SEHNR, FQNEAQ (reference sequence). The ends lost 4 bases at V and 5 bases at J; junction bases unmatched: 3. This CDR3 is built from 14 residues.